Below are 14 T cell receptor beta chains sequenced from a single sample in a study of CD8+CD57+ T cells in acquired aplastic anemia. Genomic DNA, serving as template, underwent TCR beta VDJ and CDR3 profiling. TCRdb re-derived calls from the reads in MiXCR, one entry per CDR3 protein. This table holds about 200,000 distinct CDR3 sequences, 34% found once. What was sequenced was sorted CD4+, CD8+, or CD8+CD57+ T cells (not recorded which) from PBMCs. The receptors shown here come from a human donor in good health, serving as a control.

This clonotype showed up many times. The V call is TRBV7-6, the J call TRBJ1-1; D possibly corresponds to TRBD1 (6 bases). Trimming took off 5 bases at V and 4 bases at J, with 11 bases between the two ends. Germline values: CDR1 SGHVS, CDR2 FNYEAQ. The CDR3 extends over 13 amino acids. CDR3 amino acids: CASSTTGTTEAFF. The CDR3 bases are TGTGCCAGCAGCACAACAGGGACCACTGAAGCTTTCTTT.

This clonotype was counted many times. The chain links TRBV19 to TRBJ2-1; 7 bases line up with TRBD2. J gave up 4 bases and V 7 bases, and 7 bases lay outside the gene matches. CDR3 size: 14 residues. The germline CDR1 and CDR2 sequences are LNHDA and SQIVND (reference sequence). CDR3 residues: CASIGQRGYNEQFF. As DNA, the CDR3 is TGTGCCAGTATAGGCCAGCGGGGTTACAATGAGCAGTTCTTC. Variable domain in full (rest from reference TRBV19 and TRBJ2-1): DGGITQSPKYLFRKEGQNVTLSCEQNLNHDAMYWYRQDPGQGLRLIYYSQIVNDFQKGDIAEGYSVSREKKESFPLTVTSAQKNPTAFYLCASIGQRGYNEQFFGPGTRLTVL.

V and J are TRBV10-2 and TRBJ2-3; D tentatively fits TRBD1 or TRBD2 (5 bases each). The V and J ends lost 3 bases and 2 bases respectively, with 12 bases between them. This CDR3 comprises 15 residues. CDR1 WSHSY and CDR2 SAAADI come from the germline V gene. Here the CDR3 reads CASSDVLGTTDTQYF. In nucleotides, the CDR3 is TGCGCCAGCAGTGACGTCCTAGGGACCACAGATACGCAGTATTTT.

V usage is TRBV6-2 or TRBV6-3 and J usage is TRBJ2-1; D unclear. Germline V gene lookup returns CDR1 MNHEY and CDR2 SVGEGT. The CDR3 spans 15 residues. Deletions cut 5 bases from V and 0 bases from J, with 11 bases between. CDR3 sequence (DNA): TGTGCCAGCAGTCATTTTTATAGCTCCTACAATGAGCAGTTCTTC. Translated: CASSHFYSSYNEQFF.

This clonotype came up many times. The chain is built from TRBV2 and TRBJ2-1; perhaps TRBD2 as D (6 bases). With 3 bases removed from V and 9 bases from J, the gap between germline ends came to 12 bases. The CDR3 extends over 13 amino acids. In germline, CDR1 is SNHLY, CDR2 FYNNEI. CDR3 in DNA: TGTGCCAGCAGTGAGGCGGACGGGGGTGAGCAGTTCTTC. Translated: CASSEADGGEQFF. The full variable domain, completed using reference TRBV2 and TRBJ2-1, is EPEVTQTPSHQVTQMGQEVILRCVPISNHLYFYWYRQILGQKVEFLVSFYNNEISEKSEIFDDQFSVERPDGSNFTLKIRSTKLEDSAMYFCASSEADGGEQFFGPGTRLTVL.

The rearrangement links TRBV7-9 to TRBJ1-6; the D gene is possibly TRBD1 (6 bases). Germline CDR1 SEHNR, CDR2 FQNEAQ (reference sequence). The CDR3 is made up of 15 amino acids. V was clipped by 5 bases and J by 6 bases, with 14 bases between them. CDR3 nucleotide sequence: TGTGCCAGCAGCCCTCTTACAGGGCGTAATTCACCCCTCCACTTT. Its translation is CASSPLTGRNSPLHF.

V and J are TRBV6-5 and TRBJ1-1; D call uncertain. This CDR3 has 13 amino acids. Germline V gene lookup returns CDR1 MNHEY and CDR2 SVGAGI. Trimming cost V 3 bases and J 4 bases, with 9 bases left between them. CDR3 in DNA: TGTGCCAGCAGTTATTCAGTATCCACTGAAGCTTTCTTT. It is translated as CASSYSVSTEAFF.

This clonotype appeared many times. V gene TRBV10-1 combines with J gene TRBJ2-3, with D possibly TRBD1 on 5 matching bases. Trimming removed 7 bases at V and 4 bases at J, with 21 bases between. The CDR3 sequence is 16 residues long. In germline, CDR1 is WNHNN, CDR2 SYGVQD (reference sequence). The CDR3: CASTPPSGKRADTQYF. Here the CDR3 DNA reads TGCGCCAGCACCCCCCCCTCAGGGAAAAGGGCAGATACGCAGTATTTT.

This sequence joins TRBV6-2 or TRBV6-3 and TRBJ1-3; D call uncertain. CDR3 length equals 15 residues. Germline V lookup: CDR1 MNHEY, CDR2 SVGEGT. Trimming took 2 bases from V and 0 from J, leaving 8 bases between them. The CDR3 nucleotides are TGTGCCAGCAGTTACGGGCGGGACTCTGGAAACACCATATATTTT. It yields the protein CASSYGRDSGNTIYF.

This clonotype was detected many times. This sequence joins TRBV11-2 and TRBJ2-3; D not certain. CDR1 and CDR2 from the germline V gene are SGHAT and FQNNGV. The V end was cut by 1 base, the J end by 2 bases, with 10 bases between. The CDR3 consists of 15 residues. This CDR3 reads CASSLVFAYTDTQYF. The CDR3 DNA sequence: TGTGCCAGCAGCTTAGTCTTTGCTTACACAGATACGCAGTATTTT.

This chain uses TRBV11-2 with TRBJ2-1; 7 bases match TRBD2. The CDR3 has 15 residues. Germline CDR1 reads SGHAT; CDR2 reads FQNNGV. The junction had 11 bases not matched to a gene; V was cut back by 8 bases and J by 4 bases. The CDR3 spells CASRGLAGIYNEQFF. The DNA of the CDR3 is TGTGCCAGCCGAGGATTAGCGGGTATTTACAATGAGCAGTTCTTC.

This clonotype was detected only once. The J gene is TRBJ2-1, the V gene TRBV9, with TRBD2 identical over 9 bases. The germline CDR1 and CDR2 sequences are SGDLS and YYNGEE. V was pared by 2 bases and J by 5 bases, with 5 bases of the junction left unmatched. This CDR3 contains 15 residues. CDR3 nucleotides: TGTGCCAGCAGCGTGACAGCGGGGGGAGACAATGAGCAGTTCTTC. Protein sequence: CASSVTAGGDNEQFF.

Notes on this clonotype: At one end the junction does not follow the germline gene, possibly because of a read error. The chain is built from TRBV19 and TRBJ1-5; the D is unclear. Germline lookup yields CDR1 LNHDA and CDR2 SQIVND (reference sequence). This CDR3 contains 10 residues. The CDR3 DNA sequence: TGTGCCAGTAGTATAGAGCCTCAGCATTTT. Its protein is CASSIEPQHF.

This chain links TRBV15 with TRBJ2-3, with D possibly being TRBD2 (5 bases). The CDR3 is 12 residues long. V lost 9 bases, J lost 2 bases, and 9 bases lay in between. Germline V gene lookup returns CDR1 LNHNV and CDR2 YYDKDF (reference sequence). The chain's CDR3 is CATREATDTQYF. The CDR3 DNA is TGTGCCACGAGGGAAGCCACAGATACGCAGTATTTT.